The rows below give T cell receptor beta chains drawn from one sample of a study of blood T cell repertoires in COVID-19. Using immunoSEQ multiplex PCR, the repertoire was profiled, and TCRdb retains in-frame clones only, with some absent. The sample lists about 350,000 clones, about 90% occurring once. The sequencing input was peripheral blood. These TCRs come from a woman in her 70s with COVID-19, enrolled during active disease. The CDR3 runs from the conserved cysteine through the conserved F or W. The order of the fields is J gene, D gene, clone size, V gene, CDR3 protein, CDR3 DNA. A D gene is named only where the DNA matches it firmly. For some rows the clone size is stated as once, few or many, or as a class when expanded; others skip it.

TRBJ1-2 | TRBD1 | few | TRBV19 | CASSPGQGGYGYTF | TGTGCCAGTAGTCCGGGACAGGGAGGCTATGGCTACACCTTC
TRBJ1-5 | TRBD1 | NA | TRBV9 | CASSATGGFIEPQHF | TGTGCCAGCAGCGCGACAGGGGGCTTCATAGAGCCCCAGCATTTT
TRBJ1-2 | NA | once | TRBV30 | CAWSVSPWGYTF | TGTGCCTGGAGTGTAAGCCCTTGGGGCTACACCTTC
TRBJ1-1 | NA | NA | TRBV27 | CASSLSPGWGTEAFF | TGTGCCAGCAGTTTATCTCCGGGATGGGGCACTGAAGCTTTCTTT
TRBJ1-2 | NA | few | TRBV14 | CASSAEINYGYTF | TGTGCCAGCAGCGCGGAGATTAACTATGGCTACACCTTC
TRBJ1-1 | NA | NA | TRBV30 | CAWSQGEARGAFF | TGTGCCTGGAGCCAAGGGGAGGCCCGGGGGGCTTTCTTT
TRBJ2-7 | TRBD1 | NA | TRBV5-1 | CASSFGQGLVYEQYF | TGCGCCAGCAGCTTTGGACAGGGGTTAGTCTACGAGCAGTACTTC
TRBJ2-7 | NA | NA | TRBV5-8 | CASSLGQTAYEQYF | TGTGCCAGCAGCTTGGGACAGACAGCCTACGAGCAGTACTTC
TRBJ1-1 | TRBD1 | NA | TRBV5-1 | CASKTGENTEAFF | TGCGCCAGCAAGACAGGGGAGAACACTGAAGCTTTCTTT
TRBJ1-4 | NA | NA | TRBV23-1 | CASSQSRGQPGDEKLFF | TGCGCCAGCAGTCAATCCCGCGGACAGCCTGGGGATGAAAAACTGTTTTTT
TRBJ1-1 | NA | NA | TRBV4-3 | CASSQDRGHRNTEAFF | TGCGCCAGCAGCCAAGATCGGGGACACCGGAACACTGAAGCTTTCTTT
TRBJ1-3 | NA | NA | TRBV2 | CASSEFLGNTIYF | TGTGCCAGCAGTGAATTCCTTGGAAACACCATATATTTT
TRBJ1-1 | TRBD1 | NA | TRBV9 | CASSLGTGVGTEAFF | TGTGCCAGCAGCTTAGGGACAGGGGTGGGCACTGAAGCTTTCTTT
TRBJ1-2 | NA | once | TRBV9 | CASGVGPLGYTF | TGTGCCAGCGGAGTGGGGCCCTTAGGCTACACCTTC
TRBJ1-2 | TRBD1 | NA | TRBV11-2 | CASSGGGQPVYGYTF | TGTGCCAGCAGTGGAGGGGGACAGCCGGTCTATGGCTACACCTTC
TRBJ1-3 | NA | NA | TRBV6-6 | CASSYGGISSGNTIYF | TGTGCCAGCAGTTACGGCGGGATCTCCTCTGGAAACACCATATATTTT
TRBJ1-4 | TRBD1 | NA | TRBV24-1 | CATSDSSGGDEKLFF | TGTGCCACCAGTGATTCATCAGGGGGCGATGAAAAACTGTTTTTT
TRBJ1-5 | NA | NA | TRBV21-1 | CASRGQGRQPQHF | TGTGCCAGTAGGGGGCAGGGCCGGCAGCCCCAGCATTTT
TRBJ2-2 | NA | NA | TRBV6-5 | CASSYSRAVYTGELFF | TGTGCCAGCAGTTACTCCAGGGCAGTATACACCGGGGAGCTGTTTTTT
TRBJ2-7 | NA | NA | TRBV5-1 | CASSFGSPYEQYF | TGCGCCAGCAGCTTTGGGAGTCCCTACGAGCAGTACTTC
TRBJ1-3 | NA | NA | TRBV28 | CASSQPGNTIYF | TGTGCCAGCAGTCAACCGGGTAACACCATATATTTT
TRBJ1-2 | NA | NA | TRBV5-4 | CASSFGGAAYGYTF | TGTGCCAGCAGCTTCGGGGGGGCCGCCTATGGCTACACCTTC
TRBJ1-4 | NA | NA | TRBV7-8 | CASSLAGGVATNEKLFF | TGTGCCAGCAGCTTAGCAGGGGGGGTTGCAACTAATGAAAAACTGTTTTTT
TRBJ1-4 | TRBD1 | NA | TRBV7-9 | CASSPGQGKDEKLFF | TGTGCCAGCAGCCCAGGACAGGGCAAGGATGAAAAACTGTTTTTT
TRBJ2-6 | NA | NA | TRBV7-3 | CASSLQGVTGANVLTF | TGTGCCAGCAGCCTACAGGGAGTCACTGGGGCCAACGTCCTGACTTTC
TRBJ1-1 | TRBD1 | NA | TRBV5-5 | CASSSSGQDEAFF | TGTGCCAGCAGCTCGTCGGGACAGGACGAAGCTTTCTTT
TRBJ1-3 | NA | NA | TRBV5-1 | CASSFDRGNTIYF | TGCGCCAGCAGCTTTGACAGAGGAAACACCATATATTTT
TRBJ2-3 | NA | NA | TRBV6-5 | CASSYGGGRNTQYF | TGTGCCAGCAGTTACGGGGGGGGGCGGAATACGCAGTATTTT
TRBJ1-1 | TRBD1 | NA | TRBV11-2 | CASRSTGATMNTEAFF | TGTGCCAGCAGAAGTACAGGGGCGACGATGAACACTGAAGCTTTCTTT
TRBJ2-7 | TRBD1 | NA | TRBV4-1 | CASSQGDRAYYEQYF | TGCGCCAGCAGCCAAGGGGACAGGGCATACTACGAGCAGTACTTC
TRBJ2-7 | NA | NA | TRBV27 | CASRGGHSYEQYF | TGTGCCAGTCGCGGGGGACACTCCTACGAGCAGTACTTC
TRBJ1-3 | TRBD1 | few | TRBV19 | CARGQVGNTIYF | TGTGCCAGAGGACAGGTTGGAAACACCATATATTTT
TRBJ1-4 | TRBD1 | NA | TRBV9 | CASSPGQGGEKLFF | TGTGCCAGCAGCCCCGGACAGGGAGGGGAAAAACTGTTTTTT